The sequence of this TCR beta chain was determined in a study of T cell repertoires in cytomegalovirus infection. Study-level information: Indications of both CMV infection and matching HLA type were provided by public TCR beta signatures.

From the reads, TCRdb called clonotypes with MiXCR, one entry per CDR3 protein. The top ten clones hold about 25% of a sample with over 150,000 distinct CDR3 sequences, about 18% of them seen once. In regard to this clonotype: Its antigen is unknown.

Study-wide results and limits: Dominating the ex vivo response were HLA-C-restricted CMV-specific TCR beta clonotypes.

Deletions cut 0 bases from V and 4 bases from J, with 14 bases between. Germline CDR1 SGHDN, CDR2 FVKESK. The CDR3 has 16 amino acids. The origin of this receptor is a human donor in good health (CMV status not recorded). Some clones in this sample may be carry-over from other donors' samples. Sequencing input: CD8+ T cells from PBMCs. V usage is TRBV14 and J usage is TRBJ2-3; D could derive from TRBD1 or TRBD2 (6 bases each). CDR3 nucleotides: TGTGCCAGCAGCCAAGATACCGGGGGCAGGGCAGATACGCAGTATTTT. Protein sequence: CASSQDTGGRADTQYF. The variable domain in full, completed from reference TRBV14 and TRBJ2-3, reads EAGVTQFPSHSVIEKGQTVTLRCDPISGHDNLYWYRRVMGKEIKFLLHFVKESKQDESGMPNNRFLAERTGGTYSTLKVQPAELEDSGVYFCASSQDTGGRADTQYFGPGTRLTVL.